A single sample gave rise to the 19 T cell receptor beta chains below, sequenced in a study of cytomegalovirus exposure and HLA in healthy donors. PCR involved 60 Vbeta and 13 Jbeta primers. Measured with immunoSEQ multiplex PCR; TCRdb has only the in-frame clones, and not every one. This sample has 110,000 to 150,000 clones, with about 8.9% found just once. Sequenced sample: PBMCs. These receptor sequences come from a man in his fifties or sixties in good health and CMV-seronegative.

The chain is built from TRBV18 and TRBJ1-4; D ambiguous. V was clipped by 2 bases and J by 0 bases, with 7 bases between them. The CDR3 consists of 15 residues. Germline V CDR1 and CDR2: KGHSH, LQKENI. The DNA of the CDR3 is TGTGCCAGCTCACCAAGCGGTTCAACTAATGAAAAACTGTTTTTT. It encodes CASSPSGSTNEKLFF. Filled out from reference TRBV18 and TRBJ1-4, the complete variable domain reads NAGVMQNPRHLVRRRGQEARLRCSPMKGHSHVYWYRQLPEEGLKFMVYLQKENIIDESGMPKERFSAEFPKEGPSILRIQQVVRGDSAAYFCASSPSGSTNEKLFFGSGTQLSVL.

This clone was detected only a few times. The rearrangement joins TRBV2 to TRBJ1-1; 7 bases fit TRBD1. Germline lookup yields CDR1 SNHLY and CDR2 FYNNEI. J was trimmed by 1 base and V by 6 bases; bases with no gene match: 5. The CDR3 sequence is 14 residues long. The CDR3 nucleotides are TGTGCCAGCAGGGCACAGGGGACGAACACTGAAGCTTTCTTT. Its protein is CASRAQGTNTEAFF.

The chain uses TRBV5-5 and TRBJ1-1; D may be TRBD1 (6 bases). The CDR3 has 15 residues. The germline CDR1 and CDR2 sequences are SGHKS and YYEKEE (reference sequence). V was pared by 4 bases and J by 1 base, with 14 bases between. The CDR3 nucleotides read TGTGCCAGCAGCCTGATGACAGGAGGGAACACTGAAGCTTTCTTT. Amino acids: CASSLMTGGNTEAFF.

The chain carries TRBV28 and TRBJ1-5, with D perhaps matching TRBD1 (5 bases). V was cut by 8 bases and J by 5 bases, with 16 bases left in between. Germline V CDR1 and CDR2: MDHEN, SYDVKM. This CDR3 region has 14 residues. The CDR3 spells CASRQRGPDQPQHF. Written as DNA, the CDR3 is TGTGCCAGCCGCCAGCGGGGCCCCGATCAGCCCCAGCATTTT. The full variable domain, with the rest looked up from reference TRBV28 and TRBJ1-5, is DVKVTQSSRYLVKRTGEKVFLECVQDMDHENMFWYRQDPGLGLRLIYFSYDVKMKEKGDIPEGYSVSREKKERFSLILESASTNQTSMYLCASRQRGPDQPQHFGDGTRLSIL.

This clone was seen more than once but under ten times. The genes are TRBV7-9 and TRBJ1-4, with 9 bases matching TRBD1. The CDR3 spans 18 residues. V shed 3 bases and J 4 bases; nucleotides not matched to a gene: 12. Per germline, CDR1 SEHNR and CDR2 FQNEAQ (reference sequence). CDR3 bases: TGTGCCAGCAGCTTGAACGTGGACAGGGGAATACATAATGAAAAACTGTTTTTT. Its protein is CASSLNVDRGIHNEKLFF.

The chain combines TRBV2 with TRBJ2-6, with 8 bases identical to TRBD1. Germline V gene sequence: CDR1 SNHLY, CDR2 FYNNEI. The CDR3 covers 17 residues. V gave up 3 bases and J gave up 0 bases; unmatched junction bases: 4. This CDR3 reads CASSEDRVNSGANVLTF. The CDR3 coding sequence is TGTGCCAGCAGTGAGGACAGGGTTAACTCTGGGGCCAACGTCCTGACTTTC.

This clone was detected a few times. The chain recombines TRBV2 with TRBJ2-1; D remains unclear. The CDR3 totals 15 residues. Trimming stripped 6 bases from V and 0 bases from J, with 12 bases between. Germline V gene data show CDR1 as SNHLY and CDR2 as FYNNEI. CDR3 DNA: TGTGCCAGCAGGCCTGGAGCTAGCTCCTACAATGAGCAGTTCTTC. Its translation is CASRPGASSYNEQFF.

This clone occurred a few times. The rearrangement joins TRBV25-1 to TRBJ2-3, with D perhaps TRBD1 (7 bases). This CDR3 spans 14 amino acids. Trimming pared 9 bases from V and 1 base from J, leaving 14 bases between. CDR1 and CDR2 (germline): MGHDK, SYGVNS. CDR3 coding DNA: TGTGCCAGTCGGGACAGCGGGCGCACAGATACGCAGTATTTT. Translated: CASRDSGRTDTQYF.

This clone was seen a few times. The chain links TRBV5-1 to TRBJ2-2, with a weak D call TRBD1 (6 bases). Trimming left V 3 bases short and J 3 bases short, with 12 bases between. CDR1 and CDR2 (germline): SGHRS, YFSETQ. The CDR3 runs 15 residues. The CDR3 region has the DNA TGCGCCAGCAGCTGGACAGCGTTCGACACCGGGGAGCTGTTTTTT. Protein product: CASSWTAFDTGELFF.

This clone was picked up a small number of times. The rearrangement joins TRBV27 to TRBJ2-7; D gene uncertain. V was pared by 1 base and J by 3 bases, with 10 bases between. Germline assignment: CDR1 MNHEY and CDR2 SMNVEV (reference sequence). The CDR3 covers 14 residues. The CDR3: CASSLYGPFYEQYF. DNA of the CDR3: TGTGCCAGCAGTTTATATGGGCCTTTCTACGAGCAGTACTTC.

This clone was observed a few times. Additional DNA sequences in this sample encode the identical CDR3. The chain joins TRBV5-1 to TRBJ2-3; 9 positions agree with TRBD1. The V segment lost 2 bases and the J segment 6 bases; nucleotides outside the gene matches: 4. The germline V gene has CDR1 SGHRS and CDR2 YFSETQ. This CDR3 contains 14 residues. For the CDR3, the DNA is TGCGCCAGCAGCTTCACAGGGGGCGCGGATACGCAGTATTTT. Translating gives CASSFTGGADTQYF.

This clone has just a few counts. The chain links TRBV30 to TRBJ2-7; no clear D. Germline V gene lookup returns CDR1 GTSNPN and CDR2 SVGIG (reference sequence). The CDR3 is 13 amino acids. Trimming stripped 0 bases from V and 1 base from J, with 7 bases between. CDR3 residues: CAWSVQTSYEQYF. Written as DNA, the CDR3 is TGTGCCTGGAGTGTACAGACATCCTACGAGCAGTACTTC.

The table lists this clone with a few counts. V gene TRBV30 combines with J gene TRBJ1-2; D is uncertain. Trimming pared 5 bases from V and 4 bases from J, leaving 11 bases between. This CDR3 is 12 amino acids long. Germline CDR1 GTSNPN, CDR2 SVGIG (reference sequence). Here the CDR3 DNA reads TGTGCCTGGTCCCGGGGTTCCTATGGCTACACCTTC. This encodes CAWSRGSYGYTF.

The rearrangement links TRBV7-9 to TRBJ2-6; D possibly corresponds to TRBD1 (6 bases). This CDR3 has 15 amino acids. V gave up 5 bases and J gave up 2 bases, with 10 bases separating them. Germline-derived CDR1 and CDR2 are SEHNR and FQNEAQ (reference sequence). This CDR3 is CASSLQGPGANVLTF. The CDR3 DNA reads TGTGCCAGCAGCCTACAGGGCCCTGGGGCCAACGTCCTGACTTTC.

The chain has TRBV25-1 and TRBJ2-7; weak D call: TRBD2 (6 bases). The CDR3 loop spans 16 amino acids. Germline-derived CDR1 and CDR2 are MGHDK and SYGVNS. V lost 4 bases to trimming and J lost 7 bases, with 23 bases between them. The CDR3 sequence: CASSADGRIRGMEQYF. CDR3 DNA: TGTGCCAGCAGTGCGGACGGGAGAATAAGGGGTATGGAGCAGTACTTC.

This clone has more than one count but fewer than ten. The chain couples TRBV11-2 to TRBJ1-1, with no clear D. Germline-derived CDR1 and CDR2 are SGHAT and FQNNGV. V was pared by 3 bases and J by 1 base, with 6 bases between. CDR3 size: 13 residues. CDR3 DNA sequence: TGTGCCAGCAGCTTGGCACAGAACACTGAAGCTTTCTTT. Translating gives CASSLAQNTEAFF.

This clone has just one count. The chain is built from TRBV9 and TRBJ2-3, with TRBD2 matching over 12 bases. Germline V gene lookup returns CDR1 SGDLS and CDR2 YYNGEE. The V and J ends lost 1 base and 4 bases, in that order; junction bases with no gene match: 10. CDR3 length: 18 residues. In DNA form, the CDR3 reads TGTGCCAGCAGCGTACGGCTAGCGGGAGGGCCTAGATCAGATACGCAGTATTTT. It codes for CASSVRLAGGPRSDTQYF.

This clone came up a few times. The genes are TRBV5-1 and TRBJ2-3; D gene uncertain. CDR3 size: 14 residues. V lost 0 bases, J lost 8 bases, and 13 bases lay in between. Per the germline V gene, CDR1 is SGHRS and CDR2 is YFSETQ. CDR3 sequence: CASSLDSTRATQYF. The CDR3 DNA reads TGCGCCAGCAGCTTGGACAGCACGCGTGCTACGCAGTATTTT.

This rearrangement joins TRBV25-1 to TRBJ2-1; 7 bases agree with TRBD1. The CDR3 sequence is 12 residues long. In germline, CDR1 is MGHDK, CDR2 SYGVNS. V shed 6 bases and J 4 bases; nucleotides not matched to a gene: 0. CDR3 amino acids: CASRQGYNEQFF. In DNA, the CDR3 is TGTGCCAGCAGACAGGGGTACAATGAGCAGTTCTTC.